This TCR beta chain was identified during a study of CD8 T cells in ankylosing spondylitis. Study-level points and caveats: Typical of ankylosing spondylitis blood, it appeared, was a TCR beta motif of fewer than 10 highly homologous variants. Earlier reports found some motif variants in synovial fluid and blood in reactive arthritis. Matched ankylosing spondylitis synovial fluid reportedly contained a significantly enriched population of disease-linked clones. In peripheral blood, disease-linked CD8+ clones occurred at relatively low frequencies.

Germline V lookup: CDR1 MNHNS, CDR2 SASEGT. V lost 6 bases and J lost 3, with 9 bases in between. The CDR3 sequence is 13 residues long. To note about this clonotype: No antigen is known for it.

Researchers built TCR beta libraries using quantitative 5'-RACE with molecular barcodes. TCRdb reanalysed the 5' RACE reads using MiXCR and keeps one entry per CDR3 protein. The sample consists of a few hundred thousand distinct CDR3 sequences, roughly 15% of them appearing once. The receptor's source is a male donor with ankylosing spondylitis. What was sequenced was blood, either unsorted or a sorted T cell fraction (not recorded which). This chain uses TRBV6-1 with TRBJ1-5, with D perhaps TRBD1 (6 bases). The CDR3 spells CASRRDTNQPQHF. CDR3 sequence (DNA): TGTGCCAGCAGGAGGGACACCAATCAGCCCCAGCATTTT.